The 27 T cell receptor beta chains presented below share a single source sample, sequenced in a study of T cells in Graves' hyperthyroidism and ophthalmopathy (dated by TCRdb to between 2019 and 2020). Library method: multiplex PCR. TCRdb shows the sequencer as Illumina HiSeq 2000. TCR beta CDR3 regions were amplified from RNA transcripts. The TCR CDR3 was subjected to a first round of RT-PCR using the HTBI primer set and the Qiagen OneStep RT-PCR kit. The public reads were reanalyzed by TCRdb: fastp trimming at Q25, MiXCR alignment, in-frame beta chains only. Duplicate CDR3 protein sequences are folded into a single record with the most common DNA and genes. The sample table records approximately 600,000 distinct CDR3 sequences; 11% to 15% of these occur just once. Roughly 7% of the sample is in the top ten clones. The sequenced material came from blood. The receptors derive from a woman between 18 and 29 years old with Graves' ophthalmopathy.

The chain recombines TRBV6-1 with TRBJ2-3; possibly TRBD2 for D (5 bases). The V end lost 2 bases, the J end lost 3 bases, and 12 bases lay between the germline ends. Germline V gene sequence: CDR1 MNHNS, CDR2 SASEGT. CDR3 length: 15 residues. The CDR3 DNA reads TGTGCCAGCAGTGAACAGACTGGCGGGACAGATACGCAGTATTTT. Amino acid sequence: CASSEQTGGTDTQYF.

In its sample, this clonotype was seen many times. V and J are TRBV7-9 and TRBJ2-5; D is possibly TRBD1 or TRBD2 (5 bases each). V was clipped by 3 bases and J by 6 bases, with 14 bases between them. The CDR3 totals 14 residues. Per germline, CDR1 SEHNR and CDR2 FQNEAQ (reference sequence). The CDR3 spells CASSFGDPGKTQYF. The CDR3 nucleotides are TGTGCCAGCAGCTTCGGGGATCCAGGGAAGACCCAGTACTTC.

V usage is TRBV7-9 and J usage is TRBJ1-2; D gene ambiguous. This CDR3 is built from 11 residues. CDR1 and CDR2 from the germline V gene are SEHNR and FQNEAQ (reference sequence). V was cut by 1 base and J by 7 bases, with 4 bases left in between. This CDR3 reads CASSLEGGYTF. The DNA for the CDR3 is TGTGCCAGCAGCTTAGAGGGTGGCTACACCTTC.

The sample holds many counts of this clonotype. This sequence joins TRBV9 and TRBJ2-7, with 7 bases lining up with TRBD2. The CDR3 sequence is 16 residues long. J lost 3 bases, V lost 4 bases, and 13 bases had no gene match. Germline V gene sequence: CDR1 SGDLS, CDR2 YYNGEE. The CDR3 is CASSTRPGTTLYEQYF. CDR3 nucleotides: TGTGCCAGCAGCACCCGCCCCGGGACTACCCTCTACGAGCAGTACTTC.

The CDR3 region is CASSFRDRLNTEAFF. The CDR3, as DNA: TGTGCCAGCAGCTTCCGGGACAGGTTGAACACTGAAGCTTTCTTT. This chain uses TRBV5-5 with TRBJ1-1; TRBD1 aligns across 8 bases. This CDR3 is 15 amino acids long. CDR1 is SGHKS, CDR2 YYEKEE, per germline (reference sequence). Trimming removed 2 bases from V and 0 bases from J; junction bases left unmatched: 3.

Points on this clonotype: A much more abundant neighbour one base away suggests this may be a read error. The rearrangement joins TRBV24-1 to TRBJ2-2; weak D call: TRBD2 (5 bases). The CDR3 runs 13 residues. Germline V gives CDR1 KGHDR, CDR2 SFDVKD. CDR3 protein: CATQVTRTGELSF. In nucleotides, the CDR3 is TGTGCCACCCAAGTGACGAGGACCGGGGAGCTGTCTTTT.

This clonotype was recorded at least ten times. The gene calls are TRBV9 and TRBJ2-7; TRBD1 might be the D (6 bases). Germline V CDR1 and CDR2: SGDLS, YYNGEE. This CDR3 has 12 amino acids. V was shortened by 5 bases and J by 6 bases, with 12 bases between the two germline ends. In DNA, the CDR3 is TGTGCCAGCAGTTCAACAGGGAGCGAGCAGTACTTC. Translation gives CASSSTGSEQYF.

This clonotype was picked up many times. The chain carries TRBV13 and TRBJ2-2; D ambiguous. CDR1 is PRHDT, CDR2 FYEKMQ, per germline (reference sequence). Trimming removed 0 bases at V and 0 bases at J, with 2 bases between. The CDR3 covers 14 residues. Written as DNA, the CDR3 is TGTGCCAGCAGCTTAGGGACGAACACCGGGGAGCTGTTTTTT. Protein product: CASSLGTNTGELFF.

This clonotype occurred once. V and J are TRBV19 and TRBJ2-7; 13 bases fit TRBD2. Germline V gene data show CDR1 as LNHDA and CDR2 as SQIVND (reference sequence). This CDR3 is built from 15 residues. The junction had 7 bases not matched to a gene; V was cut back by 10 bases and J by 1 base. The CDR3, as DNA: TGTGCCACCAGTCGGACTAGCGGGAGTTCCTACGAGCAGTACTTC. This gives the protein CATSRTSGSSYEQYF. Supplemented by reference TRBV19 and TRBJ2-7, the full variable domain reads DGGITQSPKYLFRKEGQNVTLSCEQNLNHDAMYWYRQDPGQGLRLIYYSQIVNDFQKGDIAEGYSVSREKKESFPLTVTSAQKNPTAFYLCATSRTSGSSYEQYFGPGTRLTVT.

This clonotype was found many times. This chain joins TRBV6-5 and TRBJ2-7, with D unresolved. V lost 0 bases and J lost 4, with 16 bases in between. Germline CDR1 MNHEY, CDR2 SVGAGI. The CDR3 has 16 amino acids. The CDR3 bases are TGTGCCAGCAGTTACTCGAGTATAGGGATCCCATACGAGCAGTACTTC. Translation: CASSYSSIGIPYEQYF.

At least ten counts were recorded for this clonotype. This may arise from a read error, as a much more abundant clone is one base away. The chain couples TRBV27 to TRBJ1-1; D not resolved. V dropped 3 bases and J dropped 1 base, with 6 bases sitting between them. The CDR3 sequence is 13 residues long. Germline V gene sequence: CDR1 MNHEY, CDR2 SMNVEV (reference sequence). Written as DNA, the CDR3 is TGTGCCAGCAGTTTTTGGGGGAACACTGAAGCTTTCTTT. Translating gives CASSFWGNTEAFF.

The rearrangement links TRBV27 to TRBJ1-1; perhaps TRBD1 as D (5 bases). This CDR3 region has 14 residues. V shed 5 bases and J shed 3 bases, with 13 bases lying between them. Germline V gene lookup returns CDR1 MNHEY and CDR2 SMNVEV (reference sequence). The CDR3 loop is CASSQGGLYTEAFF. CDR3 coding DNA: TGTGCCAGCAGTCAGGGAGGCCTATACACTGAAGCTTTCTTT.

This clonotype was seen at least ten times. The chain links TRBV12-3 or TRBV12-4 to TRBJ1-5; D gene ambiguous. Trimming took off 5 bases at V and 7 bases at J, with 9 bases between the two ends. This CDR3 region has 12 residues. CDR3 DNA sequence: TGTGCCAGCAGTCCCCAGCCGCAGCCCCAGCATTTT. This codes for CASSPQPQPQHF.

This sequence joins TRBV19 and TRBJ2-1, with D perhaps given as TRBD1 or TRBD2 (5 bases each). CDR1 is LNHDA and CDR2 is SQIVND in the germline V gene (reference sequence). The CDR3 runs 15 residues. The germline V and J ends were trimmed by 3 bases and 0 bases, with 9 bases remaining between them. In DNA, the CDR3 is TGTGCCAGTAGTATGGGGGACCGCTCCTACAATGAGCAGTTCTTC. Translating gives CASSMGDRSYNEQFF.

This clonotype was seen many times. CDR3 sequence: CASSPHRTSFSNEQFF. In DNA form, the CDR3 reads TGTGCCAGCAGCCCCCACAGGACTTCGTTTTCAAATGAGCAGTTCTTC. The chain recombines TRBV12-3 or TRBV12-4 with TRBJ2-1; D tentatively fits TRBD1 or TRBD2 (5 bases each). V lost 6 bases and J 7 bases, leaving 22 bases between the germline ends. The CDR3 is made up of 16 amino acids.

This clonotype was detected a few times. The gene calls are TRBV4-2 and TRBJ2-2, with a weak D call TRBD2 (6 bases). Germline loops: CDR1 LGHNA, CDR2 YNFKEQ. This CDR3 is built from 17 residues. Trimming took off 1 base at V and 3 bases at J, with 15 bases between the two ends. Here the CDR3 reads CASSQVEVADDTGELFF. Written as DNA, the CDR3 is TGTGCCAGCAGCCAAGTAGAGGTAGCGGACGACACCGGGGAGCTGTTTTTT.

This clonotype was observed at least ten times. The chain's CDR3 is CASSGSHIQYF. The CDR3 nucleotides are TGTGCCAGCAGTGGAAGTCACATTCAGTACTTC. This chain connects TRBV2 to TRBJ2-4; no firm D call. This CDR3 spans 11 amino acids. CDR1 and CDR2 from the germline V gene are SNHLY and FYNNEI. Trimming removed 4 bases at V and 8 bases at J, with 6 bases between.

The gene calls are TRBV6-5 and TRBJ1-3; 11 bases agree with TRBD1. Germline values: CDR1 MNHEY, CDR2 SVGAGI. V shed 2 bases and J 3 bases; nucleotides not matched to a gene: 3. The CDR3 is 16 amino acids. The CDR3 nucleotides are TGTGCCAGCAGTTACCTCGGGACAGGGGGTGGAAACACCATATATTTT. Translating it yields CASSYLGTGGGNTIYF.

This clonotype was detected ten times or more. This chain links TRBV12-3 or TRBV12-4 with TRBJ1-2; maybe TRBD1 (6 bases). This CDR3 spans 13 amino acids. V was trimmed by 6 bases and J by 5 bases, leaving 13 bases between them. The CDR3 nucleotides are TGTGCCAGCAGCCCCAGGGGTAAATATGGCTACACCTTC. The encoded protein is CASSPRGKYGYTF.

This clonotype was counted at least ten times. The chain joins TRBV28 to TRBJ1-4, with D uncertain. Germline V lookup: CDR1 MDHEN, CDR2 SYDVKM. The germline V and J ends were trimmed by 7 bases and 4 bases, with 10 bases remaining between them. The CDR3 runs to 13 residues. In DNA, the CDR3 is TGTGCCAGCACTCGTCTCTATAATGAAAAACTGTTTTTT. Its protein is CASTRLYNEKLFF.

The chain is built from TRBV19 and TRBJ2-6; D is ambiguous. Per germline, CDR1 LNHDA and CDR2 SQIVND (reference sequence). The CDR3 runs 16 residues. Trimming left V 7 bases short and J 0 bases short, with 13 bases between. Here the CDR3 DNA reads TGTGCCAGTACCCCCCAACTAAGCTCTGGGGCCAACGTCCTGACTTTC. The encoded protein is CASTPQLSSGANVLTF.

This clonotype has ten or more counts. J is TRBJ1-6 and V is TRBV6-1, with 8 bases that match TRBD1. Looked up from germline, CDR1 is MNHNS and CDR2 is SASEGT. Trimming removed 7 bases from V and 10 bases from J; junction bases left unmatched: 9. This CDR3 is built from 14 residues. The CDR3 protein is CASTIDRGGSPLHF. The DNA for the CDR3 is TGTGCCAGCACCATCGACAGGGGTGGGTCACCCCTCCACTTT.

This clonotype showed up many times. The J gene is TRBJ1-1, the V gene TRBV11-2, with D unresolved. CDR1 is SGHAT and CDR2 is FQNNGV in the germline V gene. CDR3 length: 11 amino acids. V shed 7 bases and J shed 4 bases, with 7 bases lying between them. The CDR3 spells CASTSFTEAFF. CDR3 DNA sequence: TGTGCCAGCACTTCCTTCACTGAAGCTTTCTTT.

This chain uses TRBV7-3 with TRBJ1-3; 8 bases agree with TRBD1. The CDR3 sequence is 13 residues long. Germline values: CDR1 SGHTA, CDR2 FQGTGA. V shed 5 bases, J shed 8 bases, and the junction held 5 bases outside the gene matches. The CDR3 DNA reads TGTGCCAGCAGCCCACAGGGGGGAGACACCATATATTTT. Amino acid sequence: CASSPQGGDTIYF.

This clonotype appeared many times. V gene TRBV18 combines with J gene TRBJ2-3; a weak D match, TRBD1 (5 bases). The V and J ends lost 2 bases and 2 bases respectively, with 8 bases between them. This CDR3 has 14 amino acids. Germline CDR1 reads KGHSH; CDR2 reads LQKENI. CDR3 sequence (DNA): TGTGCCAGCTCACCAAAGGGGCTCACAGATACGCAGTATTTT. Protein sequence: CASSPKGLTDTQYF.

This clonotype was counted at least ten times. The chain has TRBV18 and TRBJ2-3, with 9 bases identical to TRBD1. This CDR3 has 15 amino acids. Germline loops: CDR1 KGHSH, CDR2 LQKENI. V was clipped by 5 bases and J by 1 base; unmatched bases: 4. In DNA, the CDR3 is TGTGCCAGCTCAACCGGGACAGGGCGCACAGATACGCAGTATTTT. Amino acid sequence: CASSTGTGRTDTQYF.

This clonotype has at least ten counts. The chain employs TRBV28 and TRBJ1-2; 9 bases are a match to TRBD1. The V gene's germline CDR1 is MDHEN and CDR2 SYDVKM. There are 15 residues in the CDR3. Germline trimming cut 6 bases from V and 2 bases from J; bases unmatched to any gene: 7. The CDR3 bases are TGTGCCAGCAGGGGGGGGACAGGGACCAACTATGGCTACACCTTC. Protein sequence: CASRGGTGTNYGYTF.